These 12 T cell receptor beta chains share one sample of origin, sequenced in a study of T-cell memory formation after mild COVID-19. TCRdb re-called the 5' RACE reads through MiXCR, storing one row per CDR3 protein. The data show about 440,000 distinct CDR3 sequences, with approximately 20% seen just once and 8.4% held by the top ten. Source material: PBMCs or a T cell subset sorted from them (not recorded which). These receptors were obtained from an adult woman who had mild COVID-19 (a few samples of this study predate the infection). Cell type and time point are not known.

V and J are TRBV7-3 and TRBJ2-6; TRBD2 matches 11 bases. The CDR3 covers 17 residues. CDR1 SGHTA and CDR2 FQGTGA come from the germline V gene. After removal of 5 bases from V and 0 bases from J, the junction contained 3 bases not matched to a gene. DNA of the CDR3: TGTGCCAGCAGCACAACTAGCGGGGGCTCTGGGGCCAACGTCCTGACTTTC. Translating it yields CASSTTSGGSGANVLTF. The full variable domain, with the rest looked up from reference TRBV7-3 and TRBJ2-6, is GAGVSQTPSNKVTEKGKYVELRCDPISGHTALYWYRQSLGQGPEFLIYFQGTGAADDSGLPNDRFFAVRPEGSVSTLKIQRTERGDSAVYLCASSTTSGGSGANVLTFGAGSRLTVL.

The chain carries TRBV20-1 and TRBJ2-1; 14 bases map to TRBD2. Trimming at V came to 1 base and at J to 0 bases, leaving 8 bases not matched to a gene. CDR3 length equals 19 residues. Germline lookup yields CDR1 DFQATT and CDR2 SNEGSKA (reference sequence). CDR3 amino acids: CSARAYGTSGGSSYNEQFF. DNA for the CDR3: TGCAGTGCTAGAGCCTATGGGACTAGCGGGGGTAGCTCCTACAATGAGCAGTTCTTC.

The chain links TRBV20-1 to TRBJ2-7; D is possibly TRBD1 (6 bases). Germline V CDR1 and CDR2: DFQATT, SNEGSKA (reference sequence). Trimming removed 7 bases at V and 4 bases at J, with 17 bases between. The CDR3 runs 13 residues. The DNA for the CDR3 is TGCAGTGTTCACAGGGACCACCTATACGAGCAGTACTTC. Translated: CSVHRDHLYEQYF.

A few counts support this clonotype. The CDR3 reads CASSQRVAGSSYEQYF. The CDR3 nucleotides read TGTGCCAGCAGTCAGCGGGTCGCGGGGAGCTCCTACGAGCAGTACTTC. This chain uses TRBV7-9 with TRBJ2-7; D is perhaps TRBD2 (6 bases). Trimming removed 6 bases at V and 0 bases at J, with 18 bases between. The CDR3 covers 16 residues. From germline, CDR1 is SEHNR and CDR2 FQNEAQ (reference sequence).

The chain employs TRBV7-9 and TRBJ1-3; weak D call: TRBD1 (5 bases). Trimming stripped 6 bases from V and 0 bases from J, with 15 bases between. CDR3 length: 16 amino acids. From germline, CDR1 is SEHNR and CDR2 FQNEAQ (reference sequence). CDR3 loop: CASSLSRGLSGNTIYF. CDR3 DNA: TGTGCCAGCAGTTTGAGTAGGGGCCTCTCTGGAAACACCATATATTTT.

The V call is TRBV7-2, the J call TRBJ2-3; 8 nucleotides match TRBD2. V lost 4 bases to trimming and J lost 1 base; unmatched junction nucleotides: 7. This CDR3 region has 16 residues. Per germline, CDR1 SGHTA and CDR2 FQGNSA. Here the CDR3 reads CASSSPGLGGTDTQYF. The CDR3 coding sequence is TGTGCCAGCAGCTCCCCGGGACTAGGGGGCACAGATACGCAGTATTTT.

The gene calls are TRBV5-1 and TRBJ2-5; 7 bases align to TRBD1. CDR3 length: 15 amino acids. The V and J ends lost 4 bases and 9 bases, in that order; junction bases with no gene match: 15. Germline V lookup: CDR1 SGHRS, CDR2 YFSETQ. The CDR3 coding sequence is TGCGCCAGCAGCAAACAGGGGACGGGTCGTGTGGCCCAGTACTTC. It encodes CASSKQGTGRVAQYF.

This clonotype was picked up many times. This chain uses TRBV4-3 with TRBJ2-7; 7 bases fit TRBD1. This CDR3 comprises 16 residues. J gave up 0 bases and V 0 bases, and 5 bases lay outside the gene matches. Germline CDR1 LGHNA, CDR2 YSLEER. The CDR3 coding sequence is TGCGCCAGCAGCCAAGAGGACAGGTCCAGCTCCTACGAGCAGTACTTC. This sequence encodes CASSQEDRSSSYEQYF.

The gene calls are TRBV7-6 and TRBJ2-1; 10 bases map to TRBD2. CDR1 is SGHVS, CDR2 FNYEAQ, per germline. Trimming removed 2 bases from V and 4 bases from J; junction bases left unmatched: 14. This CDR3 comprises 19 residues. CDR3 in amino acids: CASSLSSGSFGTHYNEQFF. DNA of the CDR3: TGTGCCAGCAGCTTATCTAGCGGGAGTTTCGGTACCCATTACAATGAGCAGTTCTTC.

The rearrangement joins TRBV6-5 to TRBJ2-7; possible D gene TRBD1, 6 bases. Germline V gene data show CDR1 as MNHEY and CDR2 as SVGAGI. Trimming cost V 6 bases and J 4 bases, with 16 bases left between them. This CDR3 has 14 amino acids. The CDR3 bases are TGTGCCAGCAGCCTCGGACAGTTAGGATACGAGCAGTACTTC. Encoded protein: CASSLGQLGYEQYF.

The V and J genes are TRBV29-1 and TRBJ1-2; tentative D call: TRBD1 (5 bases). The germline CDR1 and CDR2 sequences are SQVTM and ANQGSEA. V was cut by 4 bases and J by 3 bases, with 9 bases left in between. CDR3 length: 12 amino acids. The CDR3: CSVVGGDYGYTF. DNA for the CDR3: TGCAGCGTTGTGGGGGGGGACTATGGCTACACCTTC.

This clonotype appeared once. The J gene is TRBJ1-5, the V gene TRBV18; 12 nucleotides match TRBD1. Trimming at V came to 2 bases and at J to 2 bases, leaving 13 bases not matched to a gene. From germline, CDR1 is KGHSH and CDR2 LQKENI. This CDR3 is built from 20 residues. The CDR3, as DNA: TGTGCCAGCTCACCAAACGTTCTCGGGACAGGGGGCGGTGGCAATCAGCCCCAGCATTTT. It yields the protein CASSPNVLGTGGGGNQPQHF. The complete variable domain, with remaining parts taken from reference TRBV18 and TRBJ1-5, reads NAGVMQNPRHLVRRRGQEARLRCSPMKGHSHVYWYRQLPEEGLKFMVYLQKENIIDESGMPKERFSAEFPKEGPSILRIQQVVRGDSAAYFCASSPNVLGTGGGGNQPQHFGDGTRLSIL.